This T cell receptor (beta chain) was identified in a study of cytomegalovirus exposure and HLA in healthy donors. Whole-study context: Researchers found that approximately 85% of just under 400 genotyped donors fell within the Caucasian-associated ancestry cluster.

The CDR3 consists of 15 residues. The ends were cut back, 0 bases at V and 2 bases at J, with 9 bases in the middle. The V gene's germline CDR1 is SGHRS and CDR2 YFSETQ. Primers: 60 Vbeta forward and 13 Jbeta reverse. Using immunoSEQ multiplex PCR, the repertoire was profiled, and TCRdb retains in-frame clones only, with some absent. This table has about 130,000 clones, under 85% appearing once. This clonotype was obtained from a woman aged 45-65 years in good health and CMV-seropositive. V gene TRBV5-1 combines with J gene TRBJ2-1, with a possible D match to TRBD2 (6 bases). The source material was PBMCs. The CDR3 region has the DNA TGCGCCAGCAGCTTGGGACTAGTCGCCTACAATGAGCAGTTCTTC. Its translation: CASSLGLVAYNEQFF.